This T cell receptor beta chain was profiled in a study of cytomegalovirus exposure and HLA in healthy donors. Points on this clone: Its antigen is unidentified.

The PCR ran on 60 Vbeta and 13 Jbeta primers. Measured with immunoSEQ multiplex PCR; TCRdb has only the in-frame clones, and not every one. Of 150,000 to 200,000 clones listed, 75% to 85% are singletons. Study-wide results and caveats: Cytomegalovirus status was reportedly diagnosed by the classifier with high sensitivity and specificity. About 87% or about 30% of the time was how often most TCR beta V segments were productive, according to an earlier analysis. It was 150 to 200 TCR beta chains that were listed as cytomegalovirus-associated.

The V gene's germline CDR1 is SGDLS and CDR2 YYNGEE. Trimming stripped 4 bases from V and 3 bases from J, with 30 bases between. This CDR3 region has 20 residues. The receptor was derived from a woman between 18 and 30 years old in good health and CMV-seropositive. The chain is built from TRBV9 and TRBJ2-3; possible D gene TRBD1, 6 bases. Sample: PBMCs. The CDR3 protein is CASSHQLQGRTGYSTDTQYF. CDR3 nucleotides: TGTGCCAGCAGCCACCAACTACAGGGCCGGACGGGGTATTCAACAGATACGCAGTATTTT.